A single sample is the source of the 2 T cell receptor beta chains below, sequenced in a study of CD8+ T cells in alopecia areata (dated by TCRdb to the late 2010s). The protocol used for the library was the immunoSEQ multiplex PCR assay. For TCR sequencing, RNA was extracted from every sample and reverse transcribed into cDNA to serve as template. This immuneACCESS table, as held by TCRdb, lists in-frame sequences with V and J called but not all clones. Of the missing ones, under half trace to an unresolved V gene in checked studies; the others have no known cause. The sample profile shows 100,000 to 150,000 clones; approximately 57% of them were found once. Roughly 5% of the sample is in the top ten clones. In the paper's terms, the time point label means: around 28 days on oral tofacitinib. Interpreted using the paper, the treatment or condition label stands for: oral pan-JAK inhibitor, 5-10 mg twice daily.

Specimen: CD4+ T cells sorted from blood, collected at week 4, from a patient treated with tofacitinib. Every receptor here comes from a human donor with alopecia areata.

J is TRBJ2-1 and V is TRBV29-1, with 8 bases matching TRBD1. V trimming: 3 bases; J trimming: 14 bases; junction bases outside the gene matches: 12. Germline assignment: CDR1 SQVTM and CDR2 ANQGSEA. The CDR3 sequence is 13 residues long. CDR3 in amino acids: CSVDLNGQGEEFF. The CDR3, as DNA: TGCAGCGTTGACCTAAACGGACAGGGCGAAGAGTTCTTC.

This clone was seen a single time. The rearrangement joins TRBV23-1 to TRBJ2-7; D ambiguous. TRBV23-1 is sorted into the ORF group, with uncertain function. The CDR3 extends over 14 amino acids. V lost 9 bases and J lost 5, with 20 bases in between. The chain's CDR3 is CASRWIVPCHEQYF. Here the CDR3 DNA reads TGCGCCAGTAGATGGATCGTACCCTGCCACGAGCAGTACTTC.